What follows are 30 T cell receptor beta chains derived from one specimen sequenced in a study of T cell responses to AZD1222 COVID-19 vaccine. Sequencing was performed with immunoSEQ multiplex PCR; in TCRdb, only in-frame clones are kept and a portion is missing. The sample has around 160,000 clones; 85% to 95% are singletons. Sequenced here: peripheral blood, sampled on day 0 of MenACWY control vaccination. Receptor source: an adult in good health.

This CDR3 is CASSVTGTGYTF. The CDR3 nucleotides read TGTGCCAGCAGCGTAACAGGGACCGGCTACACCTTC. The V gene is TRBV9, the J gene TRBJ1-2, with D possibly matching TRBD1 (6 bases). The germline CDR1 and CDR2 sequences are SGDLS and YYNGEE. The CDR3 contains 12 residues. V was pared by 1 base and J by 8 bases, with 9 bases between. Supplemented by reference TRBV9 and TRBJ1-2, the full variable domain reads DSGVTQTPKHLITATGQRVTLRCSPRSGDLSVYWYQQSLDQGLQFLIQYYNGEERAKGNILERFSAQQFPDLHSELNLSSLELGDSALYFCASSVTGTGYTFGSGTRLTVV.

The V call is TRBV6-1, the J call TRBJ1-1, with 7 nucleotides matching TRBD1. V was pared by 3 bases and J by 4 bases, with 8 bases of the junction left unmatched. CDR1 and CDR2 from the germline V gene are MNHNS and SASEGT. The CDR3 loop spans 15 amino acids. DNA for the CDR3: TGTGCCAGCAGTGAGCAACAGGGGATGGGCACTGAAGCTTTCTTT. Protein product: CASSEQQGMGTEAFF.

This chain links TRBV18 with TRBJ1-2, with D possibly being TRBD1 (5 bases). This CDR3 comprises 16 residues. The germline V and J ends were trimmed by 5 bases and 0 bases, with 16 bases remaining between them. In germline, CDR1 is KGHSH, CDR2 LQKENI. The CDR3 sequence is CASSYSGYRSNYGYTF. CDR3 in DNA: TGTGCCAGCTCATATTCAGGGTACCGATCTAACTATGGCTACACCTTC.

The genes are TRBV7-3 and TRBJ2-3; 9 positions match TRBD2. Germline trimming cut 6 bases from V and 3 bases from J; bases unmatched to any gene: 4. Germline loops: CDR1 SGHTA, CDR2 FQGTGA. The CDR3 covers 14 residues. The CDR3 spells CASSTSGRTDTQYF. CDR3 DNA: TGTGCCAGCAGTACCAGCGGGAGGACAGATACGCAGTATTTT.

The rearrangement joins TRBV5-6 to TRBJ1-6; tentative D call: TRBD1 (5 bases). The CDR3 has 15 residues. V lost 4 bases and J 8 bases, leaving 16 bases between the germline ends. The germline V gene has CDR1 SGHDT and CDR2 YYEEEE. CDR3 sequence: CASSPPVREDSPLHF. Written as DNA, the CDR3 is TGTGCCAGCAGCCCCCCCGTCAGGGAAGATTCACCCCTCCACTTT. Full variable domain (remainder filled in from reference TRBV5-6 and TRBJ1-6): DAGVTQSPTHLIKTRGQQVTLRCSPKSGHDTVSWYQQALGQGPQFIFQYYEEEERQRGNFPDRFSGHQFPNYSSELNVNALLLGDSALYLCASSPPVREDSPLHFGNGTRLTVT.

This rearrangement joins TRBV5-1 to TRBJ1-3; TRBD1 might be the D (5 bases). The germline CDR1 and CDR2 sequences are SGHRS and YFSETQ. The CDR3 extends over 13 amino acids. Trimming took 3 bases from V and 7 from J, leaving 11 bases between them. The CDR3 sequence: CASSSAGSNTIYF. The DNA of the CDR3 is TGCGCCAGCAGCTCGGCAGGGTCGAACACCATATATTTT.

The gene calls are TRBV11-3 and TRBJ2-1, with D unclear. V dropped 0 bases and J dropped 9 bases, with 9 bases sitting between them. Germline CDR1 and CDR2: SGHNT and YENEEA. This CDR3 spans 13 amino acids. CDR3 residues: CASSLDTDGEQFF. The CDR3 nucleotides read TGTGCCAGCAGCTTAGATACCGACGGTGAGCAGTTCTTC.

The V and J genes are TRBV6-5 and TRBJ2-7; either TRBD1 or TRBD2 may supply D (7 bases each). CDR1 is MNHEY, CDR2 SVGAGI, per germline. The CDR3 runs to 15 residues. Trimming took off 2 bases at V and 2 bases at J, with 13 bases between the two ends. The CDR3 region has the DNA TGTGCCAGCAGTTACGGGGAGGGGGCGACCTACGAGCAGTACTTC. Translation: CASSYGEGATYEQYF.

The chain carries TRBV18 and TRBJ2-1; 14 bases are shared with TRBD2. The germline V gene encodes CDR1 KGHSH and CDR2 LQKENI. This CDR3 contains 16 residues. V trimming: 4 bases; J trimming: 7 bases; junction bases outside the gene matches: 6. CDR3 sequence: CASSRSGTSGSNEQFF. As DNA, the CDR3 is TGTGCCAGCTCACGTTCCGGGACTAGCGGGAGTAATGAGCAGTTCTTC.

The J gene is TRBJ1-3, the V gene TRBV10-3; D unclear. Between the trimmed V and J ends, which lost 6 bases and 3 bases, there was a span of 3 bases. This CDR3 contains 11 residues. The V gene's germline CDR1 is ENHRY and CDR2 SYGVKD. The CDR3 DNA reads TGTGCCATCAGCAGTGGAAACACCATATATTTT. Amino acid sequence: CAISSGNTIYF.

The chain has TRBV10-2 and TRBJ1-4, with D possibly being TRBD1 (5 bases). The CDR3 has 13 amino acids. Trimming took off 7 bases at V and 8 bases at J, with 14 bases between the two ends. Germline loops: CDR1 WSHSY, CDR2 SAAADI. The CDR3 loop is CASTPTGHEKLFF. The CDR3 nucleotides are TGCGCCAGCACTCCCACGGGGCACGAAAAACTGTTTTTT.

The V gene is TRBV5-1, the J gene TRBJ1-6; 8 bases line up with TRBD1. Germline V gives CDR1 SGHRS, CDR2 YFSETQ. V trimming: 3 bases; J trimming: 9 bases; junction bases outside the gene matches: 11. The CDR3 has 16 residues. The CDR3 DNA sequence: TGCGCCAGCAGCTCCTACCAGGGGGCAGTGCGTTCACCCCTCCACTTT. Its protein product is CASSSYQGAVRSPLHF.

The rearrangement joins TRBV5-4 to TRBJ2-7; D uncertain. CDR3 size: 11 residues. Germline-derived CDR1 and CDR2 are SGHNT and YYREEE (reference sequence). Trimming took off 2 bases at V and 3 bases at J, with 3 bases between the two ends. CDR3 sequence: CASSLYYEQYF. CDR3 sequence (DNA): TGTGCCAGCAGCTTATACTACGAGCAGTACTTC.

The chain carries TRBV18 and TRBJ1-2; 7 bases are shared with TRBD1. CDR3 size: 15 residues. The V and J ends lost 0 bases and 8 bases, in that order; junction bases with no gene match: 9. Germline values: CDR1 KGHSH, CDR2 LQKENI. In DNA form, the CDR3 reads TGTGCCAGCTCACCACCGGGCGGAGGGGGCAGGGGCTACACCTTC. Translated: CASSPPGGGGRGYTF.

This clone has only one observation. The rearrangement uses TRBV18 and TRBJ2-4; D perhaps matches TRBD2 (7 bases). The CDR3 spans 15 residues. Per germline, CDR1 KGHSH and CDR2 LQKENI. Trimming pared 6 bases from V and 8 bases from J, leaving 20 bases between. The CDR3 reads CASSSVGGPADIQYF. In nucleotides, the CDR3 is TGTGCCAGCTCCAGCGTGGGGGGGCCGGCGGACATTCAGTACTTC.

V is TRBV6-2 or TRBV6-3 and J is TRBJ1-1; a possible D gene is TRBD1 (5 bases). The CDR3 length is 13 residues. Germline values: CDR1 MNHEY, CDR2 SVGEGT. Between the trimmed V and J ends, which lost 5 bases and 3 bases, there was a span of 10 bases. In DNA form, the CDR3 reads TGTGCCAGCAGTCTGGACATTTACACTGAAGCTTTCTTT. Protein: CASSLDIYTEAFF.

The chain joins TRBV10-2 to TRBJ1-2, with D hard to call. The CDR3 is 14 amino acids. Germline V lookup: CDR1 WSHSY, CDR2 SAAADI. With 3 bases removed from V and 4 bases from J, the gap between germline ends came to 12 bases. CDR3 sequence: CASSDGTRTYGYTF. DNA for the CDR3: TGCGCCAGCAGTGATGGCACCCGGACCTATGGCTACACCTTC.

As DNA, the CDR3 is TGTGCCAGCAGTCATCTAGCGGGAGGGCCCTACGAGCAGTACTTC. It translates to CASSHLAGGPYEQYF. The rearrangement links TRBV28 to TRBJ2-7; 12 positions match TRBD2. The V gene end was trimmed by 5 bases and the J gene end by 2 bases; junction bases not matched to a gene: 4. Germline lookup yields CDR1 MDHEN and CDR2 SYDVKM. The CDR3 length is 15 residues.

The chain uses TRBV28 and TRBJ2-1, with 7 bases that match TRBD2. This CDR3 is 14 amino acids long. Trimming cost V 4 bases and J 10 bases; bases outside gene matches: 10. Germline values: CDR1 MDHEN, CDR2 SYDVKM. In nucleotides, the CDR3 is TGTGCCAGCAGTTCGGGTGGGCAAGCGGGAGAGCAGTTCTTC. This sequence encodes CASSSGGQAGEQFF.

The J gene is TRBJ2-7, the V gene TRBV27; TRBD1 matches at 7 bases. V lost 7 bases to trimming and J lost 3 bases; unmatched junction nucleotides: 9. The CDR3 is 14 amino acids. Germline values: CDR1 MNHEY, CDR2 SMNVEV (reference sequence). The CDR3 loop is CASTTLQGNYEQYF. The CDR3 DNA is TGTGCCAGCACCACCTTACAGGGGAACTACGAGCAGTACTTC.

The chain uses TRBV2 and TRBJ2-1; 8 bases line up with TRBD2. This CDR3 has 15 residues. Germline V gives CDR1 SNHLY, CDR2 FYNNEI. V trimming: 7 bases; J trimming: 0 bases; junction bases outside the gene matches: 5. This chain's CDR3 is CASMTGGSSYNEQFF. The DNA for the CDR3 is TGTGCCAGCATGACGGGGGGGAGCTCCTACAATGAGCAGTTCTTC.

The chain has TRBV6-5 and TRBJ1-1; D gene uncertain. V lost 2 bases and J lost 7, with 11 bases in between. In germline, CDR1 is MNHEY, CDR2 SVGAGI. The CDR3 runs 13 residues. The CDR3 nucleotides are TGTGCCAGCAGTTACATATCGAACGGTGAAGCTTTCTTT. Translating it yields CASSYISNGEAFF.

This chain uses TRBV7-3 with TRBJ1-1, with D possibly matching TRBD1 (6 bases). V lost 1 base and J 2 bases, leaving 11 bases between the germline ends. Germline-derived CDR1 and CDR2 are SGHTA and FQGTGA. This CDR3 has 15 residues. CDR3 DNA sequence: TGTGCCAGCAGCTTAATGGGGGCCCCCAACACTGAAGCTTTCTTT. Translating it yields CASSLMGAPNTEAFF.

J is TRBJ2-7 and V is TRBV3-1 (or the pseudogene TRBV3-2); maybe TRBD2 (5 bases). Germline CDR1 reads LGHDT; CDR2 reads YNNKEL (reference sequence). Between the trimmed V and J ends, which lost 3 bases and 2 bases, there was a span of 17 bases. The CDR3 length is 16 residues. The CDR3 sequence is CASSQPRSRGPYEQYF. CDR3 bases: TGTGCCAGCAGCCAGCCCCGGAGTCGCGGGCCCTACGAGCAGTACTTC.

The chain uses TRBV18 and TRBJ1-5; unclear D gene. This CDR3 spans 13 amino acids. V lost 0 bases, J lost 7 bases, and 7 bases lay in between. Germline V lookup: CDR1 KGHSH, CDR2 LQKENI. CDR3 sequence reads: CASSPPPGQPQHF. CDR3 sequence (DNA): TGTGCCAGCTCACCACCCCCTGGACAGCCCCAGCATTTT.

This clone was found once. V gene TRBV28 combines with J gene TRBJ2-5, with D unresolved. Germline CDR1 is MDHEN and CDR2 is SYDVKM. The CDR3 consists of 12 residues. V was pared by 5 bases and J by 5 bases, with 9 bases between. CDR3 DNA sequence: TGTGCCAGCAGTGCCCCCCTCGAGACCCAGTACTTC. Translation: CASSAPLETQYF. Complete variable domain (other parts from reference TRBV28 and TRBJ2-5): DVKVTQSSRYLVKRTGEKVFLECVQDMDHENMFWYRQDPGLGLRLIYFSYDVKMKEKGDIPEGYSVSREKKERFSLILESASTNQTSMYLCASSAPLETQYFGPGTRLLVL.

With respect to this clone: The sample holds other DNA sequences that translate to the same CDR3. The genes are TRBV3-1 (or the pseudogene TRBV3-2) and TRBJ1-5; perhaps TRBD1 as D (5 bases). Trimming left V 1 base short and J 4 bases short, with 11 bases between. There are 15 residues in the CDR3. From germline, CDR1 is LGHDT and CDR2 YNNKEL (reference sequence). The CDR3 coding sequence is TGTGCCAGCAGCCAAGCCGGGACCGAGAATCAGCCCCAGCATTTT. Translation: CASSQAGTENQPQHF.

The V gene is TRBV7-9, the J gene TRBJ1-2; the D is unclear. CDR1 is SEHNR, CDR2 FQNEAQ, per germline (reference sequence). This CDR3 has 15 residues. Trimming removed 5 bases from V and 5 bases from J, with 18 bases in between. The DNA of the CDR3 is TGTGCCAGCAGCCAACGGACTGCAGCTATTTATGGCTACACCTTC. Protein sequence: CASSQRTAAIYGYTF.

This rearrangement joins TRBV6-5 to TRBJ2-1, with 12 bases that match TRBD2. Germline V gene lookup returns CDR1 MNHEY and CDR2 SVGAGI. CDR3 length equals 15 residues. V dropped 10 bases and J dropped 9; count of bases not matched to a gene: 13. The CDR3 nucleotides read TGTGCCACCAGACTAGCGGGAGACGGGGTCGTTGAGCAGTTCTTC. It yields the protein CATRLAGDGVVEQFF.

This rearrangement joins TRBV9 to TRBJ1-2, with D tentatively TRBD1 (5 bases). CDR1 and CDR2 from the germline V gene are SGDLS and YYNGEE. V gave up 4 bases and J gave up 4 bases, with 14 bases separating them. The CDR3 loop spans 14 amino acids. The DNA of the CDR3 is TGTGCCAGCAGCATCACGGGGCAGGCCTATGGCTACACCTTC. Amino acids: CASSITGQAYGYTF.